A single T cell receptor (beta chain) is shown here with its context. The source of the sample is a study of blood T cell repertoires in COVID-19. Assay: immunoSEQ multiplex PCR; the TCRdb copy retains only in-frame clones and omits some. The sample contains under 200,000 clones, 70% to 90% of which appear only once. The J segment lost 2 bases and the V segment lost 9 bases, leaving 6 bases of the junction unmatched. This CDR3 region has 14 residues. Per the germline V gene, CDR1 is KGHDR and CDR2 is SFDVKD. Sequenced sample: peripheral blood. This chain joins TRBV24-1 and TRBJ2-7; 10 positions match TRBD2. The receptor was derived from a man between 70 and 80 years old with active or convalescent COVID-19. CDR3 bases: TGTGCCACCCAAGGGACTAGCGAACCCTACGAGCAGTACTTC. Translation gives CATQGTSEPYEQYF.